Here is one T cell receptor beta chain with its context. Antigen: not known. These data are taken from a study of T cell repertoires in cytomegalovirus infection. Study background: In public TCR beta signatures, there were indications of both CMV infection and matching HLA type.

Each CDR3 protein gets one entry after TCRdb re-called the reads with MiXCR. The sample lists about 530,000 distinct CDR3 sequences, more than 25% occurring once. Whole-study findings and limits: In two of eight donors, the top clonotype was HLA-C-restricted CMV-specific. Summed frequency of shared TCR beta families picked out CMV carriers who also had the relevant HLA.

J lost 6 bases, V lost 5 bases, and 9 bases had no gene match. Germline assignment: CDR1 MNHEY and CDR2 SVGEGT. The CDR3 contains 16 residues. Specimen: PBMCs. The chain combines TRBV6-2 or TRBV6-3 with TRBJ2-2; 10 positions agree with TRBD2. This receptor was identified in a human donor in good health (CMV status not recorded). Some clones in this sample may be carry-over from other donors' samples. The CDR3 sequence: CASSALAGAGAGELFF. CDR3 in DNA: TGTGCCAGCAGTGCGCTAGCGGGAGCCGGCGCCGGGGAGCTGTTTTTT.